These 30 T cell receptor beta chains came from one sample sequenced in a study of CD8 T cells in Susac syndrome. RNA totalling about 0.5 to 1 ug underwent reverse transcription with random hexamers. MiXCR was run by TCRdb on the immunoSEQ multiplex PCR reads, yielding one entry per CDR3 protein. The repertoire consists of over 150,000 distinct CDR3 sequences, with more than 90% occurring once and the leading ten covering roughly 0.088%. Sequencing was carried out using CD4+ T cells from PBMCs. These receptors all come from a human donor with multiple sclerosis.

The genes are TRBV2 and TRBJ1-5; D unresolved. V was pared by 6 bases and J by 3 bases, with 3 bases between. This CDR3 has 11 residues. Germline V CDR1 and CDR2: SNHLY, FYNNEI. The DNA of the CDR3 is TGTGCCAGCAGGGCCAATCAGCCCCAGCATTTT. Its protein is CASRANQPQHF.

This chain connects TRBV20-1 to TRBJ2-7, with 10 bases that match TRBD2. Per the germline V gene, CDR1 is DFQATT and CDR2 is SNEGSKA (reference sequence). V shed 6 bases, J shed 2 bases, and the junction held 4 bases outside the gene matches. The CDR3 loop spans 13 amino acids. The CDR3: CSATSGRAYEQYF. CDR3 DNA: TGCAGTGCCACCAGCGGGAGGGCCTACGAGCAGTACTTC.

This chain joins TRBV7-9 and TRBJ2-7, with TRBD1 identical over 7 bases. CDR3 length: 15 amino acids. Germline CDR1 and CDR2: SEHNR and FQNEAQ (reference sequence). V shed 5 bases, J shed 3 bases, and the junction held 10 bases outside the gene matches. DNA of the CDR3: TGTGCCAGCAGCCCAGACAGGGAGATTTTCTACGAGCAGTACTTC. As protein: CASSPDREIFYEQYF.

V gene TRBV3-1 combines with J gene TRBJ2-1, with TRBD2 matching 8 bases. Germline values: CDR1 LGHDT, CDR2 YNNKEL (reference sequence). The V and J ends lost 4 bases and 8 bases, in that order; junction bases with no gene match: 4. There are 13 residues in the CDR3. CDR3 region: CASSPAGGDEQFF. CDR3 DNA sequence: TGTGCCAGCAGCCCTGCGGGGGGCGATGAGCAGTTCTTC.

The DNA of the CDR3 is TGCAGCGTCGCTCAGACTAGCGGGGGTGGGGAGTTCTTC. It specifies CSVAQTSGGGEFF. The J gene is TRBJ2-1, the V gene TRBV29-1; 12 bases line up with TRBD2. Germline loops: CDR1 SQVTM, CDR2 ANQGSEA. V dropped 6 bases and J dropped 14; count of bases not matched to a gene: 11. CDR3 length: 13 residues.

The chain employs TRBV5-1 and TRBJ2-5; D is tentatively TRBD1 or TRBD2 (5 bases each). CDR3 length equals 15 residues. Germline-derived CDR1 and CDR2 are SGHRS and YFSETQ. V lost 0 bases, J lost 5 bases, and 14 bases lay in between. The CDR3 sequence is CASSLAGTSAETQYF. CDR3 bases: TGCGCCAGCAGCTTGGCCGGGACCTCAGCCGAGACCCAGTACTTC.

The chain recombines TRBV20-1 with TRBJ1-6; D unresolved. CDR3 size: 13 residues. Trimming left V 3 bases short and J 14 bases short, with 17 bases between. Germline-derived CDR1 and CDR2 are DFQATT and SNEGSKA (reference sequence). The CDR3 loop is CSASRAKLGSLHF. In DNA, the CDR3 is TGCAGTGCTAGTAGGGCCAAGCTGGGGTCCCTCCACTTT.

The CDR3 DNA reads TGTGCCAGCAGTGCCCATGGGAGCGGGACCTACAATGAGCAGTTCTTC. This codes for CASSAHGSGTYNEQFF. V usage is TRBV25-1 and J usage is TRBJ2-1, with 7 nucleotides matching TRBD2. This CDR3 spans 16 amino acids. Germline CDR1 and CDR2: MGHDK and SYGVNS. V shed 4 bases and J 2 bases; nucleotides not matched to a gene: 8.

The V and J genes are TRBV20-1 and TRBJ1-3, with D uncertain. Germline CDR1 DFQATT, CDR2 SNEGSKA (reference sequence). This CDR3 contains 14 residues. Trimming left V 6 bases short and J 3 bases short, with 15 bases between. The CDR3 protein is CSAHASAFGNTIYF. The CDR3 DNA reads as TGCAGTGCGCATGCCTCGGCCTTTGGAAACACCATATATTTT.

In this sample, this clonotype turned up a few times. This chain uses TRBV10-3 with TRBJ1-2; D is perhaps TRBD1 (5 bases). V lost 10 bases and J 7 bases, leaving 13 bases between the germline ends. CDR1 ENHRY and CDR2 SYGVKD come from the germline V gene. The CDR3 runs 11 residues. CDR3 sequence reads: CATAGGGGYTF. The CDR3 nucleotides are TGTGCCACCGCGGGGGGTGGTGGCTACACCTTC.

The chain recombines TRBV29-1 with TRBJ2-1, with 10 bases fitting TRBD2. V was pared by 7 bases and J by 6 bases, with 6 bases of the junction left unmatched. This CDR3 is built from 13 residues. The germline V gene encodes CDR1 SQVTM and CDR2 ANQGSEA. In DNA, the CDR3 is TGCAGCGCTCGAGCGGGAGGGTCCAATGAGCAGTTCTTC. Its translation: CSARAGGSNEQFF.

The J gene is TRBJ2-5, the V gene TRBV7-8; D gene unclear. Germline values: CDR1 SGHVS, CDR2 FQNEAQ. Trimming cost V 4 bases and J 5 bases, with 11 bases left between them. The CDR3 extends over 13 amino acids. The CDR3 loop reads CASSSRAWETQYF. In nucleotides, the CDR3 is TGTGCCAGCAGCTCCCGGGCGTGGGAGACCCAGTACTTC.

V gene TRBV6-6 combines with J gene TRBJ2-5, with TRBD2 matching 8 bases. V was clipped by 6 bases and J by 5 bases; unmatched bases: 5. The CDR3 sequence is 13 residues long. Germline values: CDR1 MNHNY, CDR2 SVGAGI (reference sequence). The chain's CDR3 is CASRPGTRETQYF. The CDR3 DNA follows: TGTGCCAGCAGGCCCGGGACTAGGGAGACCCAGTACTTC.

V gene TRBV30 combines with J gene TRBJ2-5; D might be TRBD1 or TRBD2, each matching 5 bases. The CDR3 covers 15 residues. In germline, CDR1 is GTSNPN, CDR2 SVGIG (reference sequence). Trimming took off 8 bases at V and 4 bases at J, with 23 bases between the two ends. The CDR3 sequence: CARAVSASGRETQYF. The DNA of the CDR3 is TGTGCCCGGGCGGTCTCCGCGTCGGGGCGAGAGACCCAGTACTTC.

The chain is built from TRBV7-9 and TRBJ2-7; D may be TRBD1 or TRBD2 (6 bases each). The CDR3 has 14 residues. Germline V gene data show CDR1 as SEHNR and CDR2 as FQNEAQ (reference sequence). Trimming pared 5 bases from V and 2 bases from J, leaving 13 bases between. CDR3 nucleotides: TGTGCCAGCAGCGGAGGGGGTTTGGCCTACGAGCAGTACTTC. The encoded protein is CASSGGGLAYEQYF.

The rearrangement joins TRBV14 to TRBJ2-3; TRBD2 matches 10 bases. The CDR3 runs to 14 residues. Germline V gene lookup returns CDR1 SGHDN and CDR2 FVKESK. V lost 4 bases, J lost 8 bases, and 6 bases stayed unmatched. CDR3 DNA: TGTGCCAGCAGCCCTGGGACTAGCGATGGTACGCAGTATTTT. It yields the protein CASSPGTSDGTQYF.

This chain joins TRBV24-1 and TRBJ1-1; D ambiguous. V was pared by 3 bases and J by 1 base, with 5 bases between. Germline CDR1 and CDR2: KGHDR and SFDVKD. CDR3 length equals 13 residues. The CDR3 DNA is TGTGCCACCAGTGATGACGCGAACACTGAAGCTTTCTTT. This gives the protein CATSDDANTEAFF.

The rearrangement uses TRBV4-1 and TRBJ2-7; D might be TRBD1 (5 bases). There are 13 residues in the CDR3. Trimming shortened V by 3 bases and J by 3 bases, and 9 bases separated the two germline ends. Germline assignment: CDR1 MGHRA and CDR2 YSYEKL. The CDR3 region is CASSQAGFYEQYF. CDR3 nucleotides: TGCGCCAGCAGCCAGGCAGGGTTCTACGAGCAGTACTTC.

The chain couples TRBV4-2 to TRBJ2-5, with TRBD1 identical over 7 bases. V dropped 3 bases and J dropped 5; count of bases not matched to a gene: 9. Per the germline V gene, CDR1 is LGHNA and CDR2 is YNFKEQ. The CDR3 length is 15 residues. The CDR3 loop is CASSQQRQGGETQYF. The CDR3 DNA follows: TGTGCCAGCAGCCAGCAAAGACAGGGCGGGGAGACCCAGTACTTC.

V is TRBV7-9 and J is TRBJ2-5; D uncertain. The ends were cut back, 2 bases at V and 1 base at J, with 5 bases in the middle. This CDR3 region has 13 residues. Germline assignment: CDR1 SEHNR and CDR2 FQNEAQ (reference sequence). DNA for the CDR3: TGTGCCAGCAGCTTATACGGCCAAGAGACCCAGTACTTC. Translation: CASSLYGQETQYF.

The chain is built from TRBV5-4 and TRBJ2-7; 7 bases align to TRBD2. Trimming removed 7 bases from V and 7 bases from J; junction bases left unmatched: 8. Germline CDR1 SGHNT, CDR2 YYREEE (reference sequence). The CDR3 is 12 residues long. CDR3 coding DNA: TGTGCCAGCCGGGTTTGGGAGGGAGAGCAGTACTTC. It is translated as CASRVWEGEQYF.

The chain recombines TRBV5-1 with TRBJ2-5; D is unresolved. Germline V lookup: CDR1 SGHRS, CDR2 YFSETQ. The length of the CDR3 is 14 residues. Trimming removed 4 bases from V and 5 bases from J, with 15 bases in between. The CDR3 loop reads CASSQQWSEETQYF. CDR3 DNA sequence: TGCGCCAGCAGCCAACAGTGGTCTGAGGAGACCCAGTACTTC.

The chain links TRBV2 to TRBJ2-1; D assignment may be TRBD1 or TRBD2 (5 bases each). V gave up 10 bases and J gave up 8 bases, with 24 bases separating them. CDR1 is SNHLY, CDR2 FYNNEI, per germline. The CDR3 consists of 15 residues. Here the CDR3 reads CATTREQAGSDEQFF. DNA of the CDR3: TGTGCCACCACACGGGAACAGGCTGGTTCCGATGAGCAGTTCTTC.

The V gene is TRBV19, the J gene TRBJ2-1; D call uncertain. Per the germline V gene, CDR1 is LNHDA and CDR2 is SQIVND (reference sequence). Trimming took off 3 bases at V and 6 bases at J, with 9 bases between the two ends. CDR3 length equals 13 residues. CDR3 in amino acids: CASSIRQTNEQFF. The CDR3 coding sequence is TGTGCCAGTAGTATTCGTCAGACCAATGAGCAGTTCTTC. The full variable domain, with the rest looked up from reference TRBV19 and TRBJ2-1, is DGGITQSPKYLFRKEGQNVTLSCEQNLNHDAMYWYRQDPGQGLRLIYYSQIVNDFQKGDIAEGYSVSREKKESFPLTVTSAQKNPTAFYLCASSIRQTNEQFFGPGTRLTVL.

The chain uses TRBV20-1 and TRBJ2-3; D may correspond to TRBD1 or TRBD2 (6 bases each). Per germline, CDR1 DFQATT and CDR2 SNEGSKA (reference sequence). V was pared by 4 bases and J by 0 bases, with 11 bases between. The CDR3 length is 14 residues. The CDR3, as DNA: TGCAGTGCTACTCGGGGGCAGAGCACAGATACGCAGTATTTT. The encoded protein is CSATRGQSTDTQYF.

The chain carries TRBV29-1 and TRBJ1-2; no definite D call. Trimming took off 0 bases at V and 0 bases at J, with 11 bases between the two ends. The CDR3 is 15 residues long. Germline assignment: CDR1 SQVTM and CDR2 ANQGSEA. In DNA form, the CDR3 reads TGCAGCGTTGAAGATCGTGGTTTGGCTAACTATGGCTACACCTTC. It translates to CSVEDRGLANYGYTF. Complete variable domain (other parts from reference TRBV29-1 and TRBJ1-2): SAVISQKPSRDICQRGTSLTIQCQVDSQVTMMFWYRQQPGQSLTLIATANQGSEATYESGFVIDKFPISRPNLTFSTLTVSNMSPEDSSIYLCSVEDRGLANYGYTFGSGTRLTVV.

J is TRBJ2-1 and V is TRBV14; 14 bases agree with TRBD2. The CDR3 totals 17 residues. Per the germline V gene, CDR1 is SGHDN and CDR2 is FVKESK. With V trimmed by 4 bases and J by 3 bases, 5 bases remained unmatched. The CDR3 nucleotides are TGTGCCAGCAGCCGGGGACTAGCGGGAGAAATCTACAATGAGCAGTTCTTC. It encodes CASSRGLAGEIYNEQFF.

This clonotype appeared a single time. CDR3 amino acids: CAISIGGTEAFF. For the CDR3, the DNA is TGTGCCATCTCCATCGGTGGCACTGAAGCTTTCTTT. The rearrangement joins TRBV10-3 to TRBJ1-1; D is uncertain. The CDR3 totals 12 residues. Germline values: CDR1 ENHRY, CDR2 SYGVKD. Trimming cost V 8 bases and J 4 bases, with 11 bases left between them.

V usage is TRBV11-2 and J usage is TRBJ1-1; no definite D call. V dropped 0 bases and J dropped 4 bases, with 3 bases sitting between them. This CDR3 is built from 12 residues. Germline V gives CDR1 SGHAT, CDR2 FQNNGV. CDR3 region: CASSLERTEAFF. The CDR3 nucleotides read TGTGCCAGCAGCTTAGAACGCACTGAAGCTTTCTTT.

The chain has TRBV20-1 and TRBJ2-7; 7 bases align to TRBD1. CDR3 length equals 13 residues. Germline CDR1 DFQATT, CDR2 SNEGSKA (reference sequence). The V and J ends lost 5 bases and 6 bases, in that order; junction bases with no gene match: 10. The CDR3 loop reads CSAPERGLVEQYF. As DNA, the CDR3 is TGCAGTGCTCCAGAGAGGGGGCTGGTCGAGCAGTACTTC.